This TCR beta chain was retrieved from a study of blood T cell repertoires in COVID-19. Study details: Nucleic acid was either cDNA or gDNA, and it came from T cells, B-cell-depleted T cells, or PBMCs.

Source study methods: The authors estimated nucleated cell counts from reference gene primer amplification. The assay was immunoSEQ multiplex PCR, and TCRdb's table has in-frame clones only and misses some. The DNA gave D and trimming, while V, J and clone size come from that table. The data contain fewer than 60,000 clones, around 80% of them singletons. The CDR3 contains 14 residues. The ends were cut back, 3 bases at V and 1 base at J, with 9 bases in the middle. Germline loops: CDR1 SGHAT, CDR2 FQDESV (reference sequence). The sequencing sample was made of peripheral blood. The chain is built from TRBV11-1 and TRBJ1-1; D possibly corresponds to TRBD1 (5 bases). The TCR sequence derives from a man aged 30-40 years with COVID-19, enrolled during active disease. The CDR3 protein is CASSLRGPNTEAFF. Written as DNA, the CDR3 is TGTGCCAGCAGCTTGCGGGGACCGAACACTGAAGCTTTCTTT.